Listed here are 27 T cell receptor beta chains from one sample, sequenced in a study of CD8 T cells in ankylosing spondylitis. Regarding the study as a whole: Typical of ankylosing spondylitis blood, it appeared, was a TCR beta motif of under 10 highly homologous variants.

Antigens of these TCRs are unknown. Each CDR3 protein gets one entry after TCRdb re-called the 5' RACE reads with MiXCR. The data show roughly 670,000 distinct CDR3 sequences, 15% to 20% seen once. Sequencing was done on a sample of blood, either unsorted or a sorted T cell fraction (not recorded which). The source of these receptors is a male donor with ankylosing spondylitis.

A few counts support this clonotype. The CDR3 sequence: CASSSVVNTEAFF. The DNA for the CDR3 is TGCGCCAGCAGCTCTGTTGTGAACACTGAAGCTTTCTTT. The chain uses TRBV5-1 and TRBJ1-1; D remains unclear. Per the germline V gene, CDR1 is SGHRS and CDR2 is YFSETQ. Trimming took 3 bases from V and 0 from J, leaving 6 bases between them. This CDR3 has 13 residues. The full variable domain, rest sourced from reference TRBV5-1 and TRBJ1-1, is KAGVTQTPRYLIKTRGQQVTLSCSPISGHRSVSWYQQTPGQGLQFLFEYFSETQRNKGNFPGRFSGRQFSNSRSEMNVSTLELGDSALYLCASSSVVNTEAFFGQGTRLTVV.

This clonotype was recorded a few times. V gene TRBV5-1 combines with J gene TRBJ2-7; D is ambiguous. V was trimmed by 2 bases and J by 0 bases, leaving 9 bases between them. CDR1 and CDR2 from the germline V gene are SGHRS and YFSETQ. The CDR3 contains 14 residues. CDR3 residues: CASSFDVNSYEQYF. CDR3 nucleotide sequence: TGCGCCAGCAGCTTTGACGTAAACTCCTACGAGCAGTACTTC.

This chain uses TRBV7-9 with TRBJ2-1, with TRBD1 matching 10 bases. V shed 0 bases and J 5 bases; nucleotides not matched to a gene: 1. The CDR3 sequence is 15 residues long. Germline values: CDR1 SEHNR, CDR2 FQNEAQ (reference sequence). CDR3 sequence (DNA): TGTGCCAGCAGCTTAGCCGGGACAGGGGACAATGAGCAGTTCTTC. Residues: CASSLAGTGDNEQFF.

The CDR3 loop reads CATSRDQAPQETQYF. In nucleotides, the CDR3 is TGTGCCACCAGCAGAGATCAGGCTCCACAAGAGACCCAGTACTTC. The chain combines TRBV15 with TRBJ2-5; D is undetermined. Germline lookup yields CDR1 LNHNV and CDR2 YYDKDF (reference sequence). Trimming cost V 0 bases and J 2 bases, with 10 bases left between them. CDR3 size: 15 residues.

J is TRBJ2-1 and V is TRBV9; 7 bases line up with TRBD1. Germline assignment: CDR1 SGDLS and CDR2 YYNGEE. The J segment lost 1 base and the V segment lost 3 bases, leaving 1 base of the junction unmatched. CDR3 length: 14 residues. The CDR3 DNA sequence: TGTGCCAGCAGCGGGGGACAGTCCTACAATGAGCAGTTCTTC. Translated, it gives CASSGGQSYNEQFF.

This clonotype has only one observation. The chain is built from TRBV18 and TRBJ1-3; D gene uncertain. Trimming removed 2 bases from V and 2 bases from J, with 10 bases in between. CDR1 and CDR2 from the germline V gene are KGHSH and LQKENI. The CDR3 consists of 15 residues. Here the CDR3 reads CASSPGNSAGNTIYF. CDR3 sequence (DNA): TGTGCCAGCTCACCAGGGAACAGCGCTGGAAACACCATATATTTT.

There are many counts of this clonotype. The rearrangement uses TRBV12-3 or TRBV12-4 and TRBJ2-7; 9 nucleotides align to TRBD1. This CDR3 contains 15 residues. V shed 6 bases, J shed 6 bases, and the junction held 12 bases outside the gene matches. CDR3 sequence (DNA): TGTGCCAGCAGGTCTACCGGGACAGGGTCCGGCGAGCAGTACTTC. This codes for CASRSTGTGSGEQYF.

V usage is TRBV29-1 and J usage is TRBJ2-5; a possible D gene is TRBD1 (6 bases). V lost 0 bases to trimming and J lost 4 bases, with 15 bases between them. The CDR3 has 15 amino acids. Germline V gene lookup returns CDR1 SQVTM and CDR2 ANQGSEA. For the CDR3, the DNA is TGCAGCGTTGAAGATCATCCCCGAGGGGGAGAGACCCAGTACTTC. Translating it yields CSVEDHPRGGETQYF.

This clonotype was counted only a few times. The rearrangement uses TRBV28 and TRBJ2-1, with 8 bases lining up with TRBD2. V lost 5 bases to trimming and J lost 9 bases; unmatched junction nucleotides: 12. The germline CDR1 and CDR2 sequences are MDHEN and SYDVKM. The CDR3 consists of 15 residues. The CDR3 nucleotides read TGTGCCAGCAGTCGCAGCGGTAGCGGGAAGGGTGAGCAGTTCTTC. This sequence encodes CASSRSGSGKGEQFF. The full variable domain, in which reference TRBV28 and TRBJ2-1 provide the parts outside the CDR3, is DVKVTQSSRYLVKRTGEKVFLECVQDMDHENMFWYRQDPGLGLRLIYFSYDVKMKEKGDIPEGYSVSREKKERFSLILESASTNQTSMYLCASSRSGSGKGEQFFGPGTRLTVL.

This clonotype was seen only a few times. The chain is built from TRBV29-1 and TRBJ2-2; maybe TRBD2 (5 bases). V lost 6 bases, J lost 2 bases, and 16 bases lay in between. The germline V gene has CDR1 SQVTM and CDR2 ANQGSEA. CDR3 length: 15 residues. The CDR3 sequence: CSVVASEANTGELFF. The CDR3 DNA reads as TGCAGCGTGGTTGCGTCGGAGGCCAACACCGGGGAGCTGTTTTTT.

The CDR3 DNA is TGTGCCAGCAGTACCGACATCTATGGCTACACCTTC. Protein product: CASSTDIYGYTF. V is TRBV12-3 or TRBV12-4 and J is TRBJ1-2; D unclear. Trimming stripped 5 bases from V and 4 bases from J, with 8 bases between. The CDR3 consists of 12 residues.

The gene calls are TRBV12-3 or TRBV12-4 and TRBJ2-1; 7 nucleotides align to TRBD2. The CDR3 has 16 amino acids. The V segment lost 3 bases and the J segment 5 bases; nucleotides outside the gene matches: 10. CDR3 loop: CASSLGSRGSDNEQFF. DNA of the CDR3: TGTGCCAGCAGTTTGGGGTCGCGGGGGTCCGACAATGAGCAGTTCTTC.

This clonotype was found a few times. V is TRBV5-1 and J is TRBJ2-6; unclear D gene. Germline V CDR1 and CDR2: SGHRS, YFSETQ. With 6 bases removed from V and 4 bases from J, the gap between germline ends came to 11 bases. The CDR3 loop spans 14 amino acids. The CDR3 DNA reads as TGCGCCAGCACCTTAGAGACCGGGGCCAACGTCCTGACTTTC. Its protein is CASTLETGANVLTF.

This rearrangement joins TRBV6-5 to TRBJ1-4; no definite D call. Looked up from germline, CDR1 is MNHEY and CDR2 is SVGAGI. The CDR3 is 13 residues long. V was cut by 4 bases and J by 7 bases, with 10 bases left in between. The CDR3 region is CASSSLPGEKLFF. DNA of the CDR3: TGTGCCAGCAGTTCCCTCCCGGGTGAAAAACTGTTTTTT.

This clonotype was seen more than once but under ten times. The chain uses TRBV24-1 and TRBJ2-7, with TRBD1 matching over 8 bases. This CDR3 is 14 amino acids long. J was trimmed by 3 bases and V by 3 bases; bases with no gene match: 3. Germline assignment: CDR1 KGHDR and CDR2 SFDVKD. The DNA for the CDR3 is TGTGCCACCAGTGATGCCGGGACAGGCTACGAGCAGTACTTC. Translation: CATSDAGTGYEQYF.

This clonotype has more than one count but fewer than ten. CDR3 region: CASSPGIGGVGNSPLHF. In nucleotides, the CDR3 is TGTGCCAGCTCCCCCGGGATCGGGGGGGTAGGCAATTCACCCCTCCACTTT. This rearrangement joins TRBV6-4 to TRBJ1-6, with D possibly matching TRBD1 (5 bases). Germline CDR1 and CDR2: MRHNA and SNTAGT. CDR3 length equals 17 residues. V was trimmed by 8 bases and J by 7 bases, leaving 24 bases between them.

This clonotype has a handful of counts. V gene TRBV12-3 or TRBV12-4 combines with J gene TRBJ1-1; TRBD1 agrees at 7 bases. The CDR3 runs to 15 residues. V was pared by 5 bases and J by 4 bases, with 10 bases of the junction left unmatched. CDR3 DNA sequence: TGTGCCAGCAGTAAGACAGGGCTTAGGATCACTGAAGCTTTCTTT. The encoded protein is CASSKTGLRITEAFF.

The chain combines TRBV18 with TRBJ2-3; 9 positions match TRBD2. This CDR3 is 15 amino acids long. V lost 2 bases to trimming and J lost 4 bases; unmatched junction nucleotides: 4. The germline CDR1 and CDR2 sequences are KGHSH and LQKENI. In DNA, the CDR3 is TGTGCCAGCTCACCATCGGCGGGGGGGGCAGATACGCAGTATTTT. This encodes CASSPSAGGADTQYF.

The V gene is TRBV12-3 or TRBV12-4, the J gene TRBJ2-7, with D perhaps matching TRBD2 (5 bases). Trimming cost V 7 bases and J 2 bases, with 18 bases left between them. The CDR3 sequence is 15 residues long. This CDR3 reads CASTPRGGSTYEQYF. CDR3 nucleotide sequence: TGTGCCAGCACCCCTCGAGGTGGGAGCACCTACGAGCAGTACTTC.

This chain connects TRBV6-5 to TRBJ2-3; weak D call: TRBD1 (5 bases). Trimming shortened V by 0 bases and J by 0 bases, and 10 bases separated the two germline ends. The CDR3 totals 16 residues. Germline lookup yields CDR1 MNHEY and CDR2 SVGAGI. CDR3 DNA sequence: TGTGCCAGCAGTTACTCCAGGGTCTTAAGCACAGATACGCAGTATTTT. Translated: CASSYSRVLSTDTQYF.

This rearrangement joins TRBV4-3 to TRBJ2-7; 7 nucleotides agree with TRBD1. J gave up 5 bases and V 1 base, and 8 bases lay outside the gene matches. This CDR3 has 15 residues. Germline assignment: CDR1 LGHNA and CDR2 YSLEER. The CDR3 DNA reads TGCGCCAGCAGCCAAGTTTGGACAGGATCCCACGAGCAGTACTTC. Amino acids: CASSQVWTGSHEQYF.

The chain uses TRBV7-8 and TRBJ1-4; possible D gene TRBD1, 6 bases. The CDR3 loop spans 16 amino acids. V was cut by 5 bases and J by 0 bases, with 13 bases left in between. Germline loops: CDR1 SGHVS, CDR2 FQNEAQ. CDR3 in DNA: TGTGCCAGCAGCGGCGAGACAGGAACAACTAATGAAAAACTGTTTTTT. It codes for CASSGETGTTNEKLFF. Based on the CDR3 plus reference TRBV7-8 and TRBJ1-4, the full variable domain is GAGVSQSPRYKVAKRGQDVALRCDPISGHVSLFWYQQALGQGPEFLTYFQNEAQLDKSGLPSDRFFAERPEGSVSTLKIQRTQQEDSAVYLCASSGETGTTNEKLFFGSGTQLSVL.

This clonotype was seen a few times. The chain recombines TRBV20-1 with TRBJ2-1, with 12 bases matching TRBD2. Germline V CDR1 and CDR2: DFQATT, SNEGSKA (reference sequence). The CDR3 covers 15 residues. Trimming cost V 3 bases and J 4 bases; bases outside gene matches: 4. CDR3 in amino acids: CSARTSGSVYNEQFF. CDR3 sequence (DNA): TGCAGTGCTAGGACTAGCGGGAGTGTGTACAATGAGCAGTTCTTC.

Written as DNA, the CDR3 is TGTGCCAGCACCCTCCCTACCCCAACCGGGGAGCTGTTTTTT. This encodes CASTLPTPTGELFF. The chain employs TRBV7-8 and TRBJ2-2; no clear D. CDR1 is SGHVS, CDR2 FQNEAQ, per germline. The V end lost 7 bases, the J end lost 5 bases, and 14 bases lay between the germline ends. The CDR3 sequence is 14 residues long.

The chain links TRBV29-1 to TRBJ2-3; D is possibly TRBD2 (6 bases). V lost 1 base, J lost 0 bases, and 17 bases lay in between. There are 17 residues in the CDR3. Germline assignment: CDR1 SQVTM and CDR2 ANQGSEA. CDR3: CSVEGELGGLSTDTQYF. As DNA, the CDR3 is TGCAGCGTTGAAGGGGAACTGGGGGGACTCAGCACAGATACGCAGTATTTT.

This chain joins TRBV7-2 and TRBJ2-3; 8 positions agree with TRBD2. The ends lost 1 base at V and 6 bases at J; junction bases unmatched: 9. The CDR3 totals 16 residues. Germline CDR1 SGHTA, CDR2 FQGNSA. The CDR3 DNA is TGTGCCAGCAGCTTAGAACCGGGACTAGAATCGGATACGCAGTATTTT. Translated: CASSLEPGLESDTQYF.

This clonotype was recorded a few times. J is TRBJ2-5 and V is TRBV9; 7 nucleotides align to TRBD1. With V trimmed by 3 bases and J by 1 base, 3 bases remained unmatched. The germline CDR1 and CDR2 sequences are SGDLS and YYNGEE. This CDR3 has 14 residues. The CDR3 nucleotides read TGTGCCAGCAGCGAGACAGGGACCCAAGAGACCCAGTACTTC. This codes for CASSETGTQETQYF. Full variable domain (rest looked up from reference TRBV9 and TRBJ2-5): DSGVTQTPKHLITATGQRVTLRCSPRSGDLSVYWYQQSLDQGLQFLIQYYNGEERAKGNILERFSAQQFPDLHSELNLSSLELGDSALYFCASSETGTQETQYFGPGTRLLVL.